One sample yielded the 5 T cell receptor beta chains listed below, sequenced in a study of blood T cell repertoires in COVID-19. Sequencing was performed with immunoSEQ multiplex PCR; in TCRdb, only in-frame clones are kept and a portion is missing. The sample lists 140,000 or so clones, approximately 80% seen once, with approximately 15% in the top ten. What was sequenced was peripheral blood. The receptors derive from a man aged 50-60 years with acute or convalescent COVID-19.

This clone has only one observation. This rearrangement joins TRBV15 to TRBJ2-3; D not resolved. Germline lookup yields CDR1 LNHNV and CDR2 YYDKDF (reference sequence). The CDR3 extends over 16 amino acids. V was clipped by 0 bases and J by 0 bases, with 10 bases between them. CDR3 protein: CATSRDFTASTDTQYF. In DNA, the CDR3 is TGTGCCACCAGCAGAGATTTTACAGCTAGCACAGATACGCAGTATTTT.

V gene TRBV10-3 combines with J gene TRBJ2-3; 8 nucleotides agree with TRBD1. Germline V gene sequence: CDR1 ENHRY, CDR2 SYGVKD. The trim removed 3 bases at V and 6 bases at J, leaving 8 bases unmatched. The length of the CDR3 is 15 residues. DNA for the CDR3: TGTGCCATCAGTGATGGGCAGGGGGCATGGGATACGCAGTATTTT. Amino acid sequence: CAISDGQGAWDTQYF.

In DNA, the CDR3 is TGTGCCAGCAGCTCCCCCGGGACAGCACGAAACAATGAGCAGTTCTTC. Residues: CASSSPGTARNNEQFF. V usage is TRBV28 and J usage is TRBJ2-1; 7 positions agree with TRBD1. CDR3 length: 16 amino acids. With 6 bases clipped from V and 5 bases from J, the junction kept 13 bases outside the gene matches. Germline CDR1 reads MDHEN; CDR2 reads SYDVKM.

The chain couples TRBV19 to TRBJ2-1, with D possibly TRBD1 on 5 matching bases. The V end was cut by 3 bases, the J end by 9 bases, with 18 bases between. Germline V CDR1 and CDR2: LNHDA, SQIVND (reference sequence). CDR3 length: 15 residues. The CDR3 region has the DNA TGTGCCAGTAGTATCCTTTTAGGGTTAACAGGTGAGCAGTTCTTC. Translation: CASSILLGLTGEQFF.

This clone was picked up one time. V usage is TRBV7-2 and J usage is TRBJ2-4; D is uncertain. The CDR3 sequence is 15 residues long. Trimming removed 0 bases from V and 0 bases from J, with 6 bases in between. Germline V lookup: CDR1 SGHTA, CDR2 FQGNSA. The CDR3 protein is CASSLARLAKNIQYF. CDR3 in DNA: TGTGCCAGCAGCTTAGCTCGACTAGCCAAAAACATTCAGTACTTC.